Below, 28 T cell receptor beta chains from the same sample are listed, as sequenced in a study of blood T cell repertoires in COVID-19. Here immunoSEQ multiplex PCR was the method, and the copy in TCRdb shows in-frame clones only, minus some. This table has 150,000 or so clones, around 85% appearing once. The specimen sequenced was peripheral blood. The source is a woman older than 75 with acute or convalescent COVID-19.

The CDR3 here is CASSTTGVSNQPQHF. The CDR3 nucleotides are TGTGCCAGCTCGACGACAGGGGTCAGTAATCAGCCCCAGCATTTT. This sequence joins TRBV18 and TRBJ1-5; 8 bases are shared with TRBD1. Germline CDR1 is KGHSH and CDR2 is LQKENI. J gave up 4 bases and V 6 bases, and 8 bases lay outside the gene matches. The CDR3 consists of 15 residues.

The chain combines TRBV12-3 or TRBV12-4 with TRBJ2-1, with 9 nucleotides matching TRBD1. CDR3 length: 13 residues. V was pared by 4 bases and J by 8 bases, with 3 bases of the junction left unmatched. CDR3 sequence: CASSWTGVDEQFF. In DNA form, the CDR3 reads TGTGCCAGCAGTTGGACAGGGGTTGATGAGCAGTTCTTC.

The V call is TRBV6-1, the J call TRBJ1-2, with D possibly being TRBD1 (5 bases). Germline CDR1 reads MNHNS; CDR2 reads SASEGT. V lost 7 bases, J lost 8 bases, and 20 bases lay in between. CDR3 length: 14 residues. Here the CDR3 reads CASMLQVAGSGYTF. CDR3 sequence (DNA): TGTGCCAGCATGCTACAGGTCGCCGGGAGCGGCTACACCTTC.

The rearrangement joins TRBV5-1 to TRBJ1-4; D not resolved. The CDR3 runs 12 residues. Germline V gene sequence: CDR1 SGHRS, CDR2 YFSETQ. Trimming removed 0 bases from V and 6 bases from J, with 3 bases in between. In DNA form, the CDR3 reads TGCGCCAGCAGCTTGGAGCATGAAAAACTGTTTTTT. It codes for CASSLEHEKLFF.

This sequence joins TRBV4-1 and TRBJ2-7; 9 bases map to TRBD1. Germline V gene lookup returns CDR1 MGHRA and CDR2 YSYEKL. V gave up 1 base and J gave up 2 bases; unmatched junction bases: 3. The CDR3 sequence is 15 residues long. The CDR3 region has the DNA TGCGCCAGCAGCCAAGCGGACAGGGGAACCTACGAGCAGTACTTC. Amino acids: CASSQADRGTYEQYF.

The V call is TRBV9, the J call TRBJ2-7; 10 nucleotides match TRBD2. V lost 0 bases to trimming and J lost 2 bases; unmatched junction nucleotides: 2. Germline CDR1 and CDR2: SGDLS and YYNGEE. The CDR3 is made up of 15 amino acids. This CDR3 reads CASSVVAGGAYEQYF. The CDR3, as DNA: TGTGCCAGCAGCGTAGTAGCGGGGGGTGCCTACGAGCAGTACTTC.

This CDR3 is CAWSAFPGQGYGYTF. Here the CDR3 DNA reads TGTGCCTGGAGTGCTTTCCCCGGACAGGGGTATGGCTACACCTTC. The chain combines TRBV30 with TRBJ1-2; 9 nucleotides match TRBD1. The CDR3 consists of 15 residues. Germline CDR1 reads GTSNPN; CDR2 reads SVGIG (reference sequence). Trimming removed 1 base from V and 5 bases from J; junction bases left unmatched: 8.

The chain joins TRBV2 to TRBJ1-1, with D hard to call. The CDR3 is 13 amino acids. The V gene lost 8 bases and the J gene lost 5 bases, with 15 bases spanning the gap. The germline CDR1 and CDR2 sequences are SNHLY and FYNNEI. Written as DNA, the CDR3 is TGTGCCAGCGGTACCTTCAGTGAAACTGAAGCTTTCTTT. Protein sequence: CASGTFSETEAFF.

The V and J genes are TRBV7-6 and TRBJ2-5, with D possibly TRBD1 on 6 matching bases. The CDR3 is 13 amino acids. The germline gives CDR1 SGHVS, CDR2 FNYEAQ. With 3 bases removed from V and 4 bases from J, the gap between germline ends came to 9 bases. CDR3 loop: CASSFGQLETQYF. The CDR3 DNA sequence: TGTGCCAGCAGCTTCGGACAGTTAGAGACCCAGTACTTC.

V is TRBV11-3 and J is TRBJ2-7, with D possibly TRBD2 on 7 matching bases. V was trimmed by 2 bases and J by 0 bases, leaving 11 bases between them. Germline V gene lookup returns CDR1 SGHNT and CDR2 YENEEA. This CDR3 is built from 15 residues. This CDR3 is CASSLRGATSYEQYF. Written as DNA, the CDR3 is TGTGCCAGCAGCTTACGGGGGGCGACCTCCTACGAGCAGTACTTC.

The chain links TRBV3-1 (or the pseudogene TRBV3-2) to TRBJ1-2; D might be TRBD1 (6 bases). From germline, CDR1 is LGHDT and CDR2 YNNKEL (reference sequence). The length of the CDR3 is 15 residues. The V end was cut by 2 bases, the J end by 1 base, with 11 bases between. The CDR3 loop is CASSQKQGRNYGYTF. CDR3 nucleotides: TGTGCCAGCAGCCAAAAACAGGGTCGTAACTATGGCTACACCTTC.

This clone was recorded once. The J gene is TRBJ2-7, the V gene TRBV5-1; D may be TRBD1 (5 bases). Trimming took off 4 bases at V and 4 bases at J, with 9 bases between the two ends. The CDR3 loop spans 12 amino acids. The germline V gene encodes CDR1 SGHRS and CDR2 YFSETQ. CDR3 nucleotides: TGCGCCAGCAGCCGAACAGGTTACGAGCAGTACTTC. Its protein product is CASSRTGYEQYF.

The rearrangement joins TRBV5-4 to TRBJ1-2; D is unresolved. The V gene lost 10 bases and the J gene lost 8 bases, with 18 bases spanning the gap. Germline loops: CDR1 SGHNT, CDR2 YYREEE (reference sequence). This CDR3 has 12 amino acids. In nucleotides, the CDR3 is TGTGCCTCACGCCCGCCCCTAGAGGGCTACACCTTC. Translation gives CASRPPLEGYTF.

V is TRBV18 and J is TRBJ2-6; D gene unclear. With 6 bases removed from V and 0 bases from J, the gap between germline ends came to 6 bases. This CDR3 contains 14 residues. From germline, CDR1 is KGHSH and CDR2 LQKENI. CDR3 coding DNA: TGTGCCAGCTCCTCCCTCTCTGGGGCCAACGTCCTGACTTTC. Its protein product is CASSSLSGANVLTF.

V usage is TRBV5-8 and J usage is TRBJ1-4; no definite D call. The CDR3 is 12 amino acids. Trimming took 4 bases from V and 8 from J, leaving 9 bases between them. CDR1 and CDR2 from the germline V gene are SGHTS and YDEGEE. CDR3 sequence (DNA): TGTGCCAGCAGCATGGACGCGGAAAAACTGTTTTTT. Amino acid sequence: CASSMDAEKLFF.

The chain joins TRBV25-1 to TRBJ2-3; 9 nucleotides agree with TRBD2. Germline loops: CDR1 MGHDK, CDR2 SYGVNS. The CDR3 length is 17 residues. Unmatched junction bases numbered 12, after V lost 4 bases and J lost 4 bases. The chain's CDR3 is CASSGRLGAGGSDTQYF. For the CDR3, the DNA is TGTGCCAGCAGTGGCCGCTTAGGGGCGGGGGGGTCAGATACGCAGTATTTT.

This clone has more than one count but fewer than ten. The J gene is TRBJ2-7, the V gene TRBV27, with a possible D match to TRBD2 (6 bases). Per germline, CDR1 MNHEY and CDR2 SMNVEV (reference sequence). The CDR3 is 15 residues long. V dropped 1 base and J dropped 6 bases, with 16 bases sitting between them. In DNA form, the CDR3 reads TGTGCCAGCAGTTTATATGCAGGAGGGGCTCGCGAGCAGTACTTC. This gives the protein CASSLYAGGAREQYF.

V is TRBV19 and J is TRBJ1-1; TRBD1 aligns across 7 bases. V shed 3 bases and J 4 bases; nucleotides not matched to a gene: 2. Germline V gene lookup returns CDR1 LNHDA and CDR2 SQIVND (reference sequence). This CDR3 is 13 amino acids long. The CDR3 DNA reads TGTGCCAGTAGTATGCAGGGGGTCACTGAAGCTTTCTTT. This gives the protein CASSMQGVTEAFF.

The chain recombines TRBV2 with TRBJ1-1; D ambiguous. Germline lookup yields CDR1 SNHLY and CDR2 FYNNEI. CDR3 length: 13 amino acids. V lost 6 bases, J lost 0 bases, and 8 bases lay in between. As DNA, the CDR3 is TGTGCCAGCAGCCCCGAGGTGAACACTGAAGCTTTCTTT. Amino acids: CASSPEVNTEAFF.

This clone was recorded a few times. V gene TRBV7-9 combines with J gene TRBJ1-2; D ambiguous. This CDR3 spans 13 amino acids. Germline CDR1 SEHNR, CDR2 FQNEAQ (reference sequence). V was pared by 3 bases and J by 5 bases, with 10 bases between. The CDR3 DNA reads TGTGCCAGCAGCTTCGATTCCGGGTATGGCTACACCTTC. It translates to CASSFDSGYGYTF.

V and J are TRBV3-1 (or the pseudogene TRBV3-2) and TRBJ2-3, with TRBD2 matching over 9 bases. The CDR3 is 14 residues long. The germline CDR1 and CDR2 sequences are LGHDT and YNNKEL (reference sequence). V shed 7 bases and J 4 bases; nucleotides not matched to a gene: 6. CDR3 loop: CASKGGGEADTQYF. The DNA of the CDR3 is TGTGCCAGCAAGGGCGGGGGGGAGGCAGATACGCAGTATTTT.

This clone was seen a handful of times. The chain is built from TRBV24-1 and TRBJ1-1; D uncertain. This CDR3 is 13 amino acids long. Per the germline V gene, CDR1 is KGHDR and CDR2 is SFDVKD. V was cut by 9 bases and J by 1 base, with 11 bases left in between. In DNA form, the CDR3 reads TGTGCCACCGGAGACCTGAGGAACACTGAAGCTTTCTTT. This sequence encodes CATGDLRNTEAFF.

The chain joins TRBV19 to TRBJ1-1; D remains unclear. CDR3 size: 13 residues. V lost 5 bases, J lost 1 base, and 8 bases lay in between. Germline assignment: CDR1 LNHDA and CDR2 SQIVND (reference sequence). The CDR3 nucleotides are TGTGCCAGTAGTTGGGAGGAGAACACTGAAGCTTTCTTT. Translated: CASSWEENTEAFF.

J is TRBJ1-1 and V is TRBV11-3; D is ambiguous. Germline lookup yields CDR1 SGHNT and CDR2 YENEEA. The CDR3 is 16 residues long. Trimming took off 2 bases at V and 0 bases at J, with 13 bases between the two ends. Here the CDR3 DNA reads TGTGCCAGCAGCTTACGACAACTCGGGATGAACACTGAAGCTTTCTTT. Amino acids: CASSLRQLGMNTEAFF.

This clone was recorded a few times. The chain uses TRBV2 and TRBJ2-1, with 7 nucleotides matching TRBD1. V was pared by 0 bases and J by 5 bases, with 4 bases of the junction left unmatched. Germline V gene lookup returns CDR1 SNHLY and CDR2 FYNNEI. The CDR3 consists of 15 residues. The CDR3 DNA reads as TGTGCCAGCAGTGAAGCCCGGGACAGAGACAATGAGCAGTTCTTC. This sequence encodes CASSEARDRDNEQFF.

The CDR3 DNA reads TGTGCCAGCAGCCAAAAGGGGAGGCAAACTAATGAAAAACTGTTTTTT. It is translated as CASSQKGRQTNEKLFF. The chain combines TRBV7-7 with TRBJ1-4; tentative D call: TRBD1 (5 bases). This CDR3 has 16 amino acids. The V end was cut by 5 bases, the J end by 1 base, with 14 bases between. The germline V gene encodes CDR1 SSHAT and CDR2 FNYEAQ (reference sequence).

This rearrangement joins TRBV15 to TRBJ2-7, with 8 bases matching TRBD1. J lost 2 bases, V lost 3 bases, and 6 bases had no gene match. The CDR3 runs to 15 residues. Germline loops: CDR1 LNHNV, CDR2 YYDKDF (reference sequence). The CDR3 protein is CATSSPRGQAYEQYF. CDR3 coding DNA: TGTGCCACCAGCAGTCCCAGGGGACAGGCCTACGAGCAGTACTTC.

The rearrangement joins TRBV12-3 or TRBV12-4 to TRBJ1-1; D is unresolved. The V end was cut by 5 bases, the J end by 1 base, with 8 bases between. The CDR3 sequence is 13 residues long. CDR3 in amino acids: CASSPRGNTEAFF. Written as DNA, the CDR3 is TGTGCCAGCAGTCCTCGAGGGAACACTGAAGCTTTCTTT.